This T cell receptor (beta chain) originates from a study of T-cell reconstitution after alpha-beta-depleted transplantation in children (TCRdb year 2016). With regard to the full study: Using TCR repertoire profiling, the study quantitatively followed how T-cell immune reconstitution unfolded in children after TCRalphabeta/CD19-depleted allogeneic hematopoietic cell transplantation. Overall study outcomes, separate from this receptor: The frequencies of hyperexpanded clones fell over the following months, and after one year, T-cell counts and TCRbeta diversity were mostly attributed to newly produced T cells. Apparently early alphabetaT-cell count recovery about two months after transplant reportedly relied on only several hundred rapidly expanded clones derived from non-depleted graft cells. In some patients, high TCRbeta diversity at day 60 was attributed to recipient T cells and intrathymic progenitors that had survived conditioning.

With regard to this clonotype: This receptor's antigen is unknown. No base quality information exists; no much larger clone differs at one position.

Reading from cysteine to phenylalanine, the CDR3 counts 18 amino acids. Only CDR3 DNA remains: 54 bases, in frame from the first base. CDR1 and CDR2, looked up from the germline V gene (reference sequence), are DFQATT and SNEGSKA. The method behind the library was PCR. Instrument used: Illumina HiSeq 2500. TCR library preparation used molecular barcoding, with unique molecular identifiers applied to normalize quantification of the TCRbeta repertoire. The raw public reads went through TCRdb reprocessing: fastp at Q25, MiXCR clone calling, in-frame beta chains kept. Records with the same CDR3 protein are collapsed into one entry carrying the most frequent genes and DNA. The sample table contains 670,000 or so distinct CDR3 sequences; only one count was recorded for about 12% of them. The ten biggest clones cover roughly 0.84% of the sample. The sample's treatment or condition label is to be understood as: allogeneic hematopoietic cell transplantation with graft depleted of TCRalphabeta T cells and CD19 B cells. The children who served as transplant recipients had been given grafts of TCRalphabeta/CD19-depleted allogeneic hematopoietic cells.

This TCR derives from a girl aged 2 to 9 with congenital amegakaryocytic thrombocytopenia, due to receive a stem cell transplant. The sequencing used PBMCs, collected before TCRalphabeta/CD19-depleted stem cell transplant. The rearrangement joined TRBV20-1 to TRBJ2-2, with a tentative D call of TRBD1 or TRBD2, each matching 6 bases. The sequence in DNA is TGCTGCGTTAGGGGGGCCATTCGGGCAGAGCTGGGGGCCGGGGAGCTGTTTTTT. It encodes CCVRGAIRAELGAGELFF.